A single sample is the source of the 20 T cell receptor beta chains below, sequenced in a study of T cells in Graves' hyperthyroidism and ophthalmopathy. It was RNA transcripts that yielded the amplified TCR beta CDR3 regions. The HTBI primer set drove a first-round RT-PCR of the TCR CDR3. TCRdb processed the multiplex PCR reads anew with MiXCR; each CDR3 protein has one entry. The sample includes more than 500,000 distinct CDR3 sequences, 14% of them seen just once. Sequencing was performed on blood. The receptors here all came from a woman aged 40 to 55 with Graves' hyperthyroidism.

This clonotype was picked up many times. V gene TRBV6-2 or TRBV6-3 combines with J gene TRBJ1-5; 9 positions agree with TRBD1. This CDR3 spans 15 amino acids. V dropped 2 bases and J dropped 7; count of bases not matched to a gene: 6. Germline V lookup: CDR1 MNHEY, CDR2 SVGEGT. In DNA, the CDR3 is TGTGCCAGCAGTTACGACGGGACAGGGCAACAGCCCCAGCATTTT. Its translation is CASSYDGTGQQPQHF.

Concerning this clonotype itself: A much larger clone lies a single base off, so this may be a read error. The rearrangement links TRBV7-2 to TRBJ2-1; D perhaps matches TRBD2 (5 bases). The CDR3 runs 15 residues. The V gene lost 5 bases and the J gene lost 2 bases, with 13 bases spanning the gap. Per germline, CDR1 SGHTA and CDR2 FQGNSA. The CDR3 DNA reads TGTGCCAGCAGCGCCCGGACTGGCACCTACAATGAGCAGTTCTTC. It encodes CASSARTGTYNEQFF.

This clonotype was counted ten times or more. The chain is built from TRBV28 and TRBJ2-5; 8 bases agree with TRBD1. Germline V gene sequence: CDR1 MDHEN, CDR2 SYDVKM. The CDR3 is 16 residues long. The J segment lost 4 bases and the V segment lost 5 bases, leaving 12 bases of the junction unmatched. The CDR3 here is CASSPPGQGARETQYF. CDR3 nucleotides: TGTGCCAGCAGTCCACCCGGGCAGGGGGCACGAGAGACCCAGTACTTC.

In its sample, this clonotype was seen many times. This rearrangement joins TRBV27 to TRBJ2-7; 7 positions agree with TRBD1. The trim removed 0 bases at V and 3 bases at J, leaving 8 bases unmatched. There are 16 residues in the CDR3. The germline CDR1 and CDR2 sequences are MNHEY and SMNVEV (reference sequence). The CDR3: CASSLSKGAPFYEQYF. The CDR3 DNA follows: TGTGCCAGCAGTTTATCCAAGGGGGCCCCATTCTACGAGCAGTACTTC.

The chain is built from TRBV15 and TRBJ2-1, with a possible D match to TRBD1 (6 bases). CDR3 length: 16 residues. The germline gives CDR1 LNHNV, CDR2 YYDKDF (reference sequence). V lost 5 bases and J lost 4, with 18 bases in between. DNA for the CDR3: TGTGCCACCAGCGGGTGGTCAGGGGAAAATTACAATGAGCAGTTCTTC. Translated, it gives CATSGWSGENYNEQFF.

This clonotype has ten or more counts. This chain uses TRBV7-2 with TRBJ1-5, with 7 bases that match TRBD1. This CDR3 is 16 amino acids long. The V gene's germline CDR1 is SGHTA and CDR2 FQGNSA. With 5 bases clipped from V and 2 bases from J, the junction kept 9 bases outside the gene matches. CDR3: CASSQDRASGNQPQHF. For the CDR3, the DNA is TGTGCCAGCAGCCAAGACAGGGCGTCGGGCAATCAGCCCCAGCATTTT.

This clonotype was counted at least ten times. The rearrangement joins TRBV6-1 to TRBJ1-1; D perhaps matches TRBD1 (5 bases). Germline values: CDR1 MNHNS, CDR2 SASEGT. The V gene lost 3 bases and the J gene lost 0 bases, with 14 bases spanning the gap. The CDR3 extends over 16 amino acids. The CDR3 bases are TGTGCCAGCAGTGATGGGCGGGGGGGAATGAACACTGAAGCTTTCTTT. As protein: CASSDGRGGMNTEAFF.

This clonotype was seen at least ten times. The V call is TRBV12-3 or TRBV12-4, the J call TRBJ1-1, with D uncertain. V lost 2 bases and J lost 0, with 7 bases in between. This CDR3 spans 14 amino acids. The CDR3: CASSLTTVNTEAFF. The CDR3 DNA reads TGTGCCAGCAGTTTAACGACGGTGAACACTGAAGCTTTCTTT.

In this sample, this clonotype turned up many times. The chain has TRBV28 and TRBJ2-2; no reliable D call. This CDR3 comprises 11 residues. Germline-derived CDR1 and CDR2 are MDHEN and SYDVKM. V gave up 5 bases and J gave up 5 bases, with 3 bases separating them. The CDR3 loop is CASSATGELFF. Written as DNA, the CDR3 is TGTGCCAGCAGTGCTACCGGGGAGCTGTTTTTT. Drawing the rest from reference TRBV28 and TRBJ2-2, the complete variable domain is DVKVTQSSRYLVKRTGEKVFLECVQDMDHENMFWYRQDPGLGLRLIYFSYDVKMKEKGDIPEGYSVSREKKERFSLILESASTNQTSMYLCASSATGELFFGEGSRLTVL.

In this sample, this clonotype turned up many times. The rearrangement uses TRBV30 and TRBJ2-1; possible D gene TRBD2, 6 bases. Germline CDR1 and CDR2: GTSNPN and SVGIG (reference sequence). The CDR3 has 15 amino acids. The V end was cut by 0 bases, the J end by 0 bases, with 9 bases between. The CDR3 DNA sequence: TGTGCCTGGAGTGTCGTCGGGAGCTCCTACAATGAGCAGTTCTTC. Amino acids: CAWSVVGSSYNEQFF.

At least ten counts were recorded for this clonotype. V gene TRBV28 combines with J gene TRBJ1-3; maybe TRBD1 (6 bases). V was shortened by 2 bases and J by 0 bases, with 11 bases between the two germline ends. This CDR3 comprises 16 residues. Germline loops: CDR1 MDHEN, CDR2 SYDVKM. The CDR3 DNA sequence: TGTGCCAGCAGTTTAACAGGGTCTATCTCTGGAAACACCATATATTTT. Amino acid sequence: CASSLTGSISGNTIYF.

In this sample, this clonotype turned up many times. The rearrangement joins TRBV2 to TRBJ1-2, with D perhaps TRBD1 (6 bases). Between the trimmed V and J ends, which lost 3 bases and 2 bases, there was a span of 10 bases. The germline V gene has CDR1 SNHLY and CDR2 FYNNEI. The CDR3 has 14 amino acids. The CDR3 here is CASSEGDTNYGYTF. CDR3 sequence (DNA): TGTGCCAGCAGTGAGGGGGACACAAACTATGGCTACACCTTC.

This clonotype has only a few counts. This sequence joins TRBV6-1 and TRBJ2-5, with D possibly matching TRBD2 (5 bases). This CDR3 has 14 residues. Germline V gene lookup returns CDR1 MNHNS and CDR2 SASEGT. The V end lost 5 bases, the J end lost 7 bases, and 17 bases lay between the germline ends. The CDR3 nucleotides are TGTGCCAGCAGTTATGCGGCTAGCATAGGGACCCAGTACTTC. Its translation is CASSYAASIGTQYF.

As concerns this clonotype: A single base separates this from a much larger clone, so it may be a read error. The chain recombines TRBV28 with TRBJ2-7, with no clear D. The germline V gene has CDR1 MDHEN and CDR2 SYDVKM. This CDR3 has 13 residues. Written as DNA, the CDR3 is TGTGTGAGCACTGATCAGATATCCTACGAGCAGTACTTC. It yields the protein CVSTDQISYEQYF.

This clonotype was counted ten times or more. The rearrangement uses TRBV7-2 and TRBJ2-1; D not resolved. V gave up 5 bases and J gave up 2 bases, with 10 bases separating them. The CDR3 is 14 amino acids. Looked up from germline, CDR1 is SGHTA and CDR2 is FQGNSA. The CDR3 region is CASSRSFAYNEQFF. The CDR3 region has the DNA TGTGCCAGCAGCCGTAGCTTCGCCTACAATGAGCAGTTCTTC.

In DNA, the CDR3 is TGTGCCAGCAGTCGAAGCGGGGGTGAGCAGTTCTTC. This sequence encodes CASSRSGGEQFF. The genes are TRBV6-1 and TRBJ2-1; 8 nucleotides line up with TRBD2. V lost 5 bases to trimming and J lost 9 bases; unmatched junction nucleotides: 3. CDR1 is MNHNS and CDR2 is SASEGT in the germline V gene. CDR3 length: 12 amino acids.

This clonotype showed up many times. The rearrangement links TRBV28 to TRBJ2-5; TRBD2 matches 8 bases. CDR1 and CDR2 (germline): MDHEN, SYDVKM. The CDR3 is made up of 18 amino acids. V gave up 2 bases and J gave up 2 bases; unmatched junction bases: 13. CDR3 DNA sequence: TGTGCCAGCAGTTTAGGGTTAGTGGGACTAGGACAGCAAGAGACCCAGTACTTC. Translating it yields CASSLGLVGLGQQETQYF. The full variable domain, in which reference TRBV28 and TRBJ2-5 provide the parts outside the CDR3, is DVKVTQSSRYLVKRTGEKVFLECVQDMDHENMFWYRQDPGLGLRLIYFSYDVKMKEKGDIPEGYSVSREKKERFSLILESASTNQTSMYLCASSLGLVGLGQQETQYFGPGTRLLVL.

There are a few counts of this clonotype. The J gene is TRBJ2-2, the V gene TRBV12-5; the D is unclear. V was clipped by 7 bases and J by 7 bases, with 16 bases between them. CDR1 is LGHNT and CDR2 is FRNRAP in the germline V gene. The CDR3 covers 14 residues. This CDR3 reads CASESGPYYGELFF. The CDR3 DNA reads TGTGCTAGTGAATCTGGGCCATACTACGGGGAGCTGTTTTTT.

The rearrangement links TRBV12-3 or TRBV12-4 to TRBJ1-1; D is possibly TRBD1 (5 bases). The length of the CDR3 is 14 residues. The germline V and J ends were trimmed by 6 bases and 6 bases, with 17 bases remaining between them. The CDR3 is CASRPRGDVSEAFF. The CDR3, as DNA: TGTGCCAGCAGACCCCGGGGGGACGTCTCTGAAGCTTTCTTT.

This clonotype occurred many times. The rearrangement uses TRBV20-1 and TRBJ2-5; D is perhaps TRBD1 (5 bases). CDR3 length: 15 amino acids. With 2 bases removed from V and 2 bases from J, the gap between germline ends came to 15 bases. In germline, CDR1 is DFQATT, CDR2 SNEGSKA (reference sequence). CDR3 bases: TGCAGTGCTAGACGAACGACAGTGATGCAAGAGACCCAGTACTTC. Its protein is CSARRTTVMQETQYF.